This T cell receptor beta chain was retrieved from a study of long-term antiretroviral therapy in people with HIV. The germline gives CDR1 MGHRA, CDR2 YSYEKL. The V and J ends lost 0 bases and 11 bases respectively, with 19 bases between them. This CDR3 has 15 amino acids. No fewer than two post-ART and no fewer than one pre-ART PBMC samples existed for each donor. It was version v3.0 of the immunoSEQ assay that was run at survey level. Using immunoSEQ multiplex PCR, the repertoire was profiled, and TCRdb retains in-frame clones only, with some absent. The sample has 7,000 to 9,000 clones, roughly four fifths seen once; the top ten hold around a quarter.

This chain connects TRBV4-1 to TRBJ1-2; TRBD1 might be the D (6 bases). The source material was unsorted PBMCs, sampled 0.6 years before starting antiretroviral therapy. The TCR was taken from a man aged 40-50 years with HIV. CDR3 residues: CASSQDIQGLRGYTF. The DNA for the CDR3 is TGCGCCAGCAGCCAAGATATCCAGGGGCTCCGTGGTTACACCTTC.